This TCR beta chain was sequenced for a study of blood T cell repertoires in COVID-19. About the study: In each case, the material was cDNA or gDNA derived from T cells, B-cell-depleted T cells, or PBMCs.

The table came from immunoSEQ multiplex PCR; TCRdb's copy has only in-frame clones and leaves some out. The data show 50,000 to 65,000 clones, with 91% seen just once and 5.5% to 7.5% held by the top ten. The V end lost 5 bases, the J end lost 7 bases, and 15 bases lay between the germline ends. Looked up from germline, CDR1 is SQVTM and CDR2 is ANQGSEA. There are 12 residues in the CDR3. The TCR sequence derives from a woman aged 55-69 years with active or convalescent COVID-19. The chain couples TRBV29-1 to TRBJ2-7; a possible D gene is TRBD1 (6 bases). The material sequenced was peripheral blood. CDR3 region: CSVKTGRGEQYF. Written as DNA, the CDR3 is TGCAGCGTTAAAACAGGGCGAGGGGAGCAGTACTTC.